The present TCR beta chain was sequenced within a study of cytomegalovirus exposure and HLA in healthy donors. As for the study in general: The roughly 120 million unique TCR beta sequences, from roughly 170 million T cells, were found by an earlier analysis. Within an early data release were about 85 million unique TCRs drawn from HLA-typed donors.

It was with 60 Vbeta and 13 Jbeta primers that the PCR ran. Using immunoSEQ multiplex PCR, the repertoire was profiled, and TCRdb retains in-frame clones only, with some absent. The sample holds around 150,000 clones, approximately 85% seen once. The V end lost 8 bases, the J end lost 5 bases, and 16 bases lay between the germline ends. Per germline, CDR1 SNHLY and CDR2 FYNNEI. This CDR3 contains 13 residues. Whole-study results and caveats: In an earlier analysis, productive rearrangement rates for most beta V segments clustered near 87% or 30%.

A remark on this clone: Antigen unknown.

The chain couples TRBV2 to TRBJ2-7; D perhaps matches TRBD2 (6 bases). The sample consisted of PBMCs. This receptor was identified in a man aged 18 to 30 in good health and CMV-seropositive. This CDR3 is CASLSWGENEQYF. CDR3 nucleotides: TGTGCCAGCCTCTCTTGGGGGGAGAACGAGCAGTACTTC.